The clone carrying this T cell receptor beta chain was seen a few times. This entry is derived from a study of cytomegalovirus exposure and HLA in healthy donors. Primers included in the PCR were 60 Vbeta and 13 Jbeta primers. As handled by the study authors: As a later analysis found, there were about 80 million unique TCR beta chains, of which 8.5 million to 14 million were shared. Here immunoSEQ multiplex PCR was the method, and the copy in TCRdb shows in-frame clones only, minus some. The V and J calls and clone size come from that table; D and trimming were worked out from the DNA. The sample yields 130,000 or so clones, approximately 61% seen once. This clonotype was sampled from a middle-aged woman in good health and CMV-seronegative. The sequenced sample consisted of PBMCs.

CDR3 bases: TGTGCCAGCAGCTTTGGGCGAGTCGAAGGGGACTATGGCTACACCTTC. This sequence encodes CASSFGRVEGDYGYTF. The V call is TRBV7-9, the J call TRBJ1-2; perhaps TRBD1 as D (5 bases). This CDR3 contains 16 residues. V was cut by 3 bases and J by 3 bases, with 17 bases left in between. The germline CDR1 and CDR2 sequences are SEHNR and FQNEAQ (reference sequence).